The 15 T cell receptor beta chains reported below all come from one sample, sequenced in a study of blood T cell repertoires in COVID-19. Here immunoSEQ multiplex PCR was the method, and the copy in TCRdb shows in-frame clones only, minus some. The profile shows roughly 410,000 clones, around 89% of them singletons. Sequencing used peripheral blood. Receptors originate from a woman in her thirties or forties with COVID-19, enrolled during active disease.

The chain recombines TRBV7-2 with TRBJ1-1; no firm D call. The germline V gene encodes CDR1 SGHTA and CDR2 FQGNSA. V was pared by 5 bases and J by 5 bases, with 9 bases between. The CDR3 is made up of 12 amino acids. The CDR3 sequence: CASSPAGTEAFF. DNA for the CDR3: TGTGCCAGCAGCCCAGCGGGGACTGAAGCTTTCTTT.

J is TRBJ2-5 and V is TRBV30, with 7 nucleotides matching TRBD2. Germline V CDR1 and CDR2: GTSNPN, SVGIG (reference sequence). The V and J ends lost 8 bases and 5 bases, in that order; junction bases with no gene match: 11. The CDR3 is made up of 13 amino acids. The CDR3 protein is CARGGSLGETQYF. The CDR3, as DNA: TGTGCCCGGGGAGGGAGCCTCGGGGAGACCCAGTACTTC.

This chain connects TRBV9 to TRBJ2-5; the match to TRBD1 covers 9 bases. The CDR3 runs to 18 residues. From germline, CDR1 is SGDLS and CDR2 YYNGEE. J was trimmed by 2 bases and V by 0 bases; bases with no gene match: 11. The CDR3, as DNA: TGTGCCAGCAGCGTAGAGGGGGGGACAGGGTATGGGCAAGAGACCCAGTACTTC. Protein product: CASSVEGGTGYGQETQYF.

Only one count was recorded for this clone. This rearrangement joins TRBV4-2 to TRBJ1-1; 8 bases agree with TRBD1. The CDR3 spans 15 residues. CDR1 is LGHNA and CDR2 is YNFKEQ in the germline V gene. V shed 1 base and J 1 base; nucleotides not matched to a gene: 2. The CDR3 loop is CASSQAGTGNTEAFF. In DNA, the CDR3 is TGTGCCAGCAGCCAAGCCGGGACAGGGAACACTGAAGCTTTCTTT.

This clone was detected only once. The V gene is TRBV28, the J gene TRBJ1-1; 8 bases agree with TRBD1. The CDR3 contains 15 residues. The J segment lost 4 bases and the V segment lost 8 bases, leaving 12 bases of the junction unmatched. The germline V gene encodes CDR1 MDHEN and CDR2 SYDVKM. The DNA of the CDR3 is TGTGCCAGCCTTGTCAGGGGGCGATCGTTCACTGAAGCTTTCTTT. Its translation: CASLVRGRSFTEAFF.

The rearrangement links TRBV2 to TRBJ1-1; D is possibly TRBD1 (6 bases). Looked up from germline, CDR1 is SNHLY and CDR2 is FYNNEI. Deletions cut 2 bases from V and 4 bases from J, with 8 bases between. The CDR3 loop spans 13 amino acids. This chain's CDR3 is CASSEQGITEAFF. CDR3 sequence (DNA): TGTGCCAGCAGTGAACAGGGGATCACTGAAGCTTTCTTT.

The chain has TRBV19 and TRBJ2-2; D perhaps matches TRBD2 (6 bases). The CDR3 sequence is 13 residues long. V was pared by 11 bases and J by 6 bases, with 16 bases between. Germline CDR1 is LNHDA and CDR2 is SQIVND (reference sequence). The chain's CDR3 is CASSRPGAGELFF. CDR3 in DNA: TGTGCCTCCTCCCGCCCGGGGGCCGGGGAGCTGTTTTTT.

The CDR3 nucleotides are TGTGCCAGCAGCTTAATGACAGGTGGCATGGTGGAGCAGTACTTC. As protein: CASSLMTGGMVEQYF. The chain is built from TRBV7-9 and TRBJ2-7; TRBD1 might be the D (6 bases). V lost 2 bases to trimming and J lost 7 bases, with 18 bases between them. The germline V gene has CDR1 SEHNR and CDR2 FQNEAQ (reference sequence). The CDR3 consists of 15 residues.

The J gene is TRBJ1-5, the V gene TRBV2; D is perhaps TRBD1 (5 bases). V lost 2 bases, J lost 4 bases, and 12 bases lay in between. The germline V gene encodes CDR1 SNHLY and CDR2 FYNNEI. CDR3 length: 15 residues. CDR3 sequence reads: CASSERGLSNQPQHF. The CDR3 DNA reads TGTGCCAGCAGTGAAAGGGGACTGTCAAATCAGCCCCAGCATTTT.

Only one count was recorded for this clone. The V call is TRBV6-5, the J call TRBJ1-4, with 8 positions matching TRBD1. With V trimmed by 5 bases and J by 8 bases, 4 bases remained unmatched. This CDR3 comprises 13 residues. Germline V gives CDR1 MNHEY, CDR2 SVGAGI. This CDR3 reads CASSQGAPEKLFF. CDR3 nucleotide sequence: TGTGCCAGCAGTCAGGGGGCACCCGAAAAACTGTTTTTT.

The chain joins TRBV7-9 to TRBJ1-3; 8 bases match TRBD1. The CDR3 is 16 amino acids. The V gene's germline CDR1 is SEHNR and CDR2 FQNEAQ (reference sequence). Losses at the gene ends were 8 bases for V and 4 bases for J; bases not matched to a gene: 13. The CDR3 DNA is TGTGCCAGCCTCATCGGACAGGGACTCTCAGGAAACACCATATATTTT. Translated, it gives CASLIGQGLSGNTIYF.

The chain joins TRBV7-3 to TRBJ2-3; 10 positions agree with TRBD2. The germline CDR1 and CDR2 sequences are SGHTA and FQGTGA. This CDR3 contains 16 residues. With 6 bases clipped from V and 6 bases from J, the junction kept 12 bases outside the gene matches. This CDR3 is CASSSRTSGPWDTQYF. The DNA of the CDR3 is TGTGCCAGCAGTTCAAGGACTAGCGGCCCATGGGATACGCAGTATTTT.

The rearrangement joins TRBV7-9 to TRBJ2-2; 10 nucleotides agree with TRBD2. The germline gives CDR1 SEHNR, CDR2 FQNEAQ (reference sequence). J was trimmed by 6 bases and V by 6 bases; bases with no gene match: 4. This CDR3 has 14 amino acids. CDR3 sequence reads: CASRSGTSAGELFF. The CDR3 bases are TGTGCCAGCAGATCCGGGACTAGCGCCGGGGAGCTGTTTTTT.

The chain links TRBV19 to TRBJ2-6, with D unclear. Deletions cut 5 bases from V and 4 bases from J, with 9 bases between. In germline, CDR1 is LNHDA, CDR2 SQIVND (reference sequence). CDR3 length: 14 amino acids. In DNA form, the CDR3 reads TGTGCCAGTAGTCCTCTTTCGGGGGCCAACGTCCTGACTTTC. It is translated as CASSPLSGANVLTF.

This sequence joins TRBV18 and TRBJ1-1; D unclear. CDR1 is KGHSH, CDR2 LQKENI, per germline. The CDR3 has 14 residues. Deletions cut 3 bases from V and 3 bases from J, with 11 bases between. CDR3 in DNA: TGTGCCAGCTCACCGAGTAGTTTGGACACTGAAGCTTTCTTT. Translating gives CASSPSSLDTEAFF.